The 20 T cell receptor beta chains in this list originate from one sample, sequenced in a study of identical twins (dated by TCRdb to the mid-2010s). The library came from 5' RACE. Sequencer: Illumina HiSeq 2000. TCRdb trimmed public reads at Q25 via fastp, called clones via MiXCR and kept in-frame beta chains. One record per CDR3 amino acid sequence lists the most common genes and DNA. This sample holds 640,000 or so distinct CDR3 sequences; 5.5% to 6.5% were observed only once. The biggest ten clones account for 1.5% to 2% of the sample. Material: naive T cells sorted from blood. Interpreted using the paper, the cell subset or site label stands for: cells isolated with a human naive T-cell isolation kit. The receptor set was obtained from a man younger than 35 in good health.

This clonotype has a count of ten or more. The chain employs TRBV7-2 and TRBJ2-7; D might be TRBD2 (5 bases). V dropped 1 base and J dropped 6 bases, with 16 bases sitting between them. CDR1 is SGHTA and CDR2 is FQGNSA in the germline V gene. The length of the CDR3 is 15 residues. CDR3 sequence (DNA): TGTGCCAGCAGCTTAGTTGGAGGCCCCCAGCTCGAGCAGTACTTC. Amino acid sequence: CASSLVGGPQLEQYF. The variable domain in full, with the rest retrieved from reference TRBV7-2 and TRBJ2-7, is GAGVSQSPSNKVTEKGKDVELRCDPISGHTALYWYRQSLGQGLEFLIYFQGNSAPDKSGLPSDRFSAERTGGSVSTLTIQRTQQEDSAVYLCASSLVGGPQLEQYFGPGTRLTVT.

This clonotype was counted many times. The chain has TRBV28 and TRBJ1-5; 9 bases are a match to TRBD1. Germline V gives CDR1 MDHEN, CDR2 SYDVKM. The CDR3 runs 15 residues. The trim removed 7 bases at V and 0 bases at J, leaving 4 bases unmatched. The CDR3: CASKDRGSSNQPQHF. The CDR3 bases are TGTGCCAGCAAGGACAGGGGCTCTAGCAATCAGCCCCAGCATTTT.

This clonotype was detected a few times. The chain employs TRBV20-1 and TRBJ2-5, with D unclear. The CDR3 has 14 amino acids. V shed 1 base and J shed 1 base, with 10 bases lying between them. From germline, CDR1 is DFQATT and CDR2 SNEGSKA (reference sequence). Written as DNA, the CDR3 is TGCAGTGCTAGAGTTCCAGCGACCCAAGAGACCCAGTACTTC. Its translation: CSARVPATQETQYF.

The table lists this clonotype with a count of one. The rearrangement links TRBV23-1 to TRBJ2-5; the match to TRBD2 covers 8 bases. TRBV23-1 is given ORF status, its function remaining uncertain. CDR3 length equals 16 residues. Trimming at V came to 7 bases and at J to 1 base, leaving 11 bases not matched to a gene. This chain's CDR3 is CASIREGRETQETQYF. The DNA of the CDR3 is TGCGCCAGCATTCGGGAGGGGCGGGAGACCCAAGAGACCCAGTACTTC.

This clonotype appeared a few times. The V call is TRBV20-1, the J call TRBJ2-3; D is undetermined. V was trimmed by 5 bases and J by 0 bases, leaving 9 bases between them. The CDR3 has 13 amino acids. CDR1 DFQATT and CDR2 SNEGSKA come from the germline V gene (reference sequence). CDR3: CSAQRPSTDTQYF. The CDR3 region has the DNA TGCAGTGCTCAACGGCCCAGCACAGATACGCAGTATTTT.

This chain connects TRBV5-6 to TRBJ1-1; D call uncertain. In germline, CDR1 is SGHDT, CDR2 YYEEEE. The CDR3 totals 11 residues. V lost 0 bases, J lost 13 bases, and 10 bases lay in between. The CDR3 reads CASSLAGRDFF. The DNA for the CDR3 is TGTGCCAGCAGCTTGGCGGGCAGAGATTTCTTT.

The chain has TRBV5-1 and TRBJ1-4; no firm D call. The CDR3 runs to 15 residues. V gave up 5 bases and J gave up 0 bases, with 11 bases separating them. The germline gives CDR1 SGHRS, CDR2 YFSETQ. The CDR3 DNA is TGCGCCAGCAGGACATACACTGCAACTAATGAAAAACTGTTTTTT. Translating gives CASRTYTATNEKLFF.

This clonotype was seen at least ten times. The rearrangement uses TRBV7-9 and TRBJ2-3; D uncertain. This CDR3 is built from 13 residues. V lost 6 bases and J 4 bases, leaving 11 bases between the germline ends. Germline V lookup: CDR1 SEHNR, CDR2 FQNEAQ (reference sequence). CDR3 amino acids: CASSLTGSDTQYF. The CDR3 bases are TGTGCCAGCAGTCTGACTGGGTCAGATACGCAGTATTTT.

In this sample, this clonotype turned up a few times. This rearrangement joins TRBV7-8 to TRBJ2-1; D ambiguous. The germline gives CDR1 SGHVS, CDR2 FQNEAQ. The CDR3 totals 14 residues. Trimming removed 5 bases from V and 6 bases from J, with 14 bases in between. CDR3 sequence: CASSPNSVSNEQFF. CDR3 nucleotide sequence: TGTGCCAGCAGCCCGAATTCGGTGTCCAATGAGCAGTTCTTC.

On this clonotype: The germline gene is not matched at one end of the junction; a read error may be the cause. The chain recombines TRBV29-1 with TRBJ2-1, with D unresolved. CDR3 size: 9 residues. Germline CDR1 and CDR2: SQVTM and ANQGSEA. The CDR3 protein is CSVEDRHSF. The CDR3 DNA reads TGCAGCGTTGAAGATCGACACAGCTTC.

This clonotype was observed many times. The chain joins TRBV27 to TRBJ1-6, with TRBD1 identical over 9 bases. V shed 4 bases, J shed 8 bases, and the junction held 3 bases outside the gene matches. This CDR3 spans 14 amino acids. Germline V gene sequence: CDR1 MNHEY, CDR2 SMNVEV (reference sequence). The CDR3 DNA is TGTGCCAGCAGTTGGGACAGGGAACATTCACCCCTCCACTTT. This sequence encodes CASSWDREHSPLHF.

This clonotype showed up many times. The chain has TRBV5-6 and TRBJ2-1; TRBD2 aligns across 7 bases. The CDR3 sequence is 15 residues long. The germline V gene encodes CDR1 SGHDT and CDR2 YYEEEE. V shed 4 bases and J 6 bases; nucleotides not matched to a gene: 10. This chain's CDR3 is CASSPLTSVGNEQFF. For the CDR3, the DNA is TGTGCCAGCAGCCCACTTACTAGCGTTGGCAATGAGCAGTTCTTC. The whole variable domain, remainder taken from reference TRBV5-6 and TRBJ2-1, is DAGVTQSPTHLIKTRGQQVTLRCSPKSGHDTVSWYQQALGQGPQFIFQYYEEEERQRGNFPDRFSGHQFPNYSSELNVNALLLGDSALYLCASSPLTSVGNEQFFGPGTRLTVL.

In its sample, this clonotype was seen many times. The chain is built from TRBV5-1 and TRBJ2-2; D not certain. V lost 1 base and J lost 1, with 8 bases in between. Germline V gene data show CDR1 as SGHRS and CDR2 as YFSETQ. The CDR3 has 15 residues. CDR3 amino acids: CASSLRPGNTGELFF. CDR3 sequence (DNA): TGCGCCAGCAGCTTGAGGCCAGGGAACACCGGGGAGCTGTTTTTT.

This clonotype was counted only a few times. The chain is built from TRBV7-8 and TRBJ1-4; the D gene is possibly TRBD1 (6 bases). Germline CDR1 and CDR2: SGHVS and FQNEAQ. The CDR3 covers 15 residues. Between the trimmed V and J ends, which lost 1 base and 3 bases, there was a span of 9 bases. The CDR3 spells CASSLGGGANEKLFF. CDR3 coding DNA: TGTGCCAGCAGCTTAGGAGGGGGGGCTAATGAAAAACTGTTTTTT. The variable domain in full, with the rest retrieved from reference TRBV7-8 and TRBJ1-4, is GAGVSQSPRYKVAKRGQDVALRCDPISGHVSLFWYQQALGQGPEFLTYFQNEAQLDKSGLPSDRFFAERPEGSVSTLKIQRTQQEDSAVYLCASSLGGGANEKLFFGSGTQLSVL.

The gene calls are TRBV19 and TRBJ2-3; 9 nucleotides match TRBD2. The CDR3 length is 15 residues. The J segment lost 7 bases and the V segment lost 3 bases, leaving 8 bases of the junction unmatched. Looked up from germline, CDR1 is LNHDA and CDR2 is SQIVND (reference sequence). CDR3 region: CASSIVASGIHTQYF. The CDR3 nucleotides are TGTGCCAGTAGTATCGTGGCTAGCGGGATTCATACGCAGTATTTT.

The table lists this clonotype with a few counts. The rearrangement joins TRBV12-3 or TRBV12-4 to TRBJ2-3; TRBD2 matches 12 bases. The J segment lost 5 bases and the V segment lost 7 bases, leaving 4 bases of the junction unmatched. The CDR3 extends over 14 amino acids. The CDR3 DNA follows: TGTGCCAGCATCCTGGGACTAGCGGGAGATACGCAGTATTTT. Its protein is CASILGLAGDTQYF.

This clonotype was recorded at least ten times. The chain employs TRBV5-1 and TRBJ2-2, with a tentative D call TRBD1 (5 bases). This CDR3 spans 15 amino acids. CDR1 SGHRS and CDR2 YFSETQ come from the germline V gene. V was trimmed by 2 bases and J by 2 bases, leaving 10 bases between them. The CDR3 nucleotides read TGCGCCAGCAGCTTAGGGGCTTTCAACACCGGGGAGCTGTTTTTT. This translates into CASSLGAFNTGELFF.

This clonotype has ten or more counts. V is TRBV6-5 and J is TRBJ2-7, with D possibly TRBD2 on 7 matching bases. V was cut by 2 bases and J by 2 bases, with 10 bases left in between. CDR1 and CDR2 from the germline V gene are MNHEY and SVGAGI. This CDR3 has 14 residues. The CDR3 region is CASSYGGGAYEQYV. CDR3 DNA sequence: TGTGCCAGCAGTTACGGCGGGGGCGCCTACGAGCAGTACGTC.

There are many counts of this clonotype. The chain couples TRBV7-9 to TRBJ1-1; perhaps TRBD1 as D (5 bases). With 1 base removed from V and 5 bases from J, the gap between germline ends came to 14 bases. Germline CDR1 and CDR2: SEHNR and FQNEAQ (reference sequence). This CDR3 spans 15 amino acids. The CDR3 loop reads CASSLVSPGVTEAFF. The CDR3 DNA reads as TGTGCCAGCAGCTTAGTATCGCCGGGGGTTACTGAAGCTTTCTTT.

In its sample, this clonotype was seen many times. The rearrangement joins TRBV25-1 to TRBJ2-1; 10 bases are a match to TRBD2. CDR3 size: 16 residues. Germline V gene data show CDR1 as MGHDK and CDR2 as SYGVNS. The J segment lost 2 bases and the V segment lost 8 bases, leaving 9 bases of the junction unmatched. CDR3 DNA: TGTGCCAGCGGGACTAGCGCTACTGGTCCCTACAATGAGCAGTTCTTC. Translation gives CASGTSATGPYNEQFF. The full variable domain, completed using reference TRBV25-1 and TRBJ2-1, is EADIYQTPRYLVIGTGKKITLECSQTMGHDKMYWYQQDPGMELHLIHYSYGVNSTEKGDLSSESTVSRIRTEHFPLTLESARPSHTSQYLCASGTSATGPYNEQFFGPGTRLTVL.